This TCR beta chain was profiled in a study of T cell responses to AZD1222 COVID-19 vaccine. The protocol was immunoSEQ multiplex PCR, while the TCRdb copy is restricted to in-frame clones and leaves out a portion. Of approximately 42,000 clones in the sample, approximately 89% were seen once. This CDR3 spans 17 amino acids. Germline CDR1 SGDLS, CDR2 YYNGEE. With V trimmed by 4 bases and J by 2 bases, 5 bases remained unmatched. This TCR was recovered from an adult who received the AZD1222 COVID-19 vaccine. This specimen consisted of peripheral blood, obtained 28 days after the second AZD1222 dose. This chain joins TRBV9 and TRBJ2-1, with TRBD2 matching 14 bases. The CDR3 sequence: CASSTGLAGVAYNEQFF. DNA of the CDR3: TGTGCCAGCAGCACGGGACTAGCGGGAGTCGCCTACAATGAGCAGTTCTTC. The complete variable domain, with remaining parts taken from reference TRBV9 and TRBJ2-1, reads DSGVTQTPKHLITATGQRVTLRCSPRSGDLSVYWYQQSLDQGLQFLIQYYNGEERAKGNILERFSAQQFPDLHSELNLSSLELGDSALYFCASSTGLAGVAYNEQFFGPGTRLTVL.